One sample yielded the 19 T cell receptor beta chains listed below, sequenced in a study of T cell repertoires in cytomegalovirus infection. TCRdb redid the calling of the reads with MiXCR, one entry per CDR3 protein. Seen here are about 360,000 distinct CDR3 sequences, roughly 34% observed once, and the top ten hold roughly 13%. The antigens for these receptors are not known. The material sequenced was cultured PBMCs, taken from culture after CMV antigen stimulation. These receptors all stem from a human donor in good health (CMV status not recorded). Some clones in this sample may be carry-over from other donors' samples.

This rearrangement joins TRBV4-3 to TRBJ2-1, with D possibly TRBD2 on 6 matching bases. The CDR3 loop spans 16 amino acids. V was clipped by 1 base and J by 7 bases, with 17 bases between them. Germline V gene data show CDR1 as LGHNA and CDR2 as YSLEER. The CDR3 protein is CASSQVISGKGNEQFF. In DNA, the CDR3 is TGCGCCAGCAGCCAAGTCATTAGCGGCAAGGGTAATGAGCAGTTCTTC.

CDR3 DNA sequence: TGTGCCAGCAGTTTCTGGGCGGGCTCCGAGCAGTACTTC. Translating it yields CASSFWAGSEQYF. This rearrangement joins TRBV27 to TRBJ2-7; possible D gene TRBD2, 5 bases. The CDR3 has 13 amino acids. The germline V and J ends were trimmed by 3 bases and 6 bases, with 12 bases remaining between them. Germline V gene sequence: CDR1 MNHEY, CDR2 SMNVEV (reference sequence).

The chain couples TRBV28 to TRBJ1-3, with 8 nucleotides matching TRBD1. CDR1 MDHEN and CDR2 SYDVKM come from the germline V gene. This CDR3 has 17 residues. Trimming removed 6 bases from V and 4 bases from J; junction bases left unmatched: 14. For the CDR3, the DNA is TGTGCCAGCAGAAGGGCAGGGGGCGGCATTAGGGGAAACACCATATATTTT. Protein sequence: CASRRAGGGIRGNTIYF. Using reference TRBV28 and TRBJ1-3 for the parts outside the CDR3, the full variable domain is DVKVTQSSRYLVKRTGEKVFLECVQDMDHENMFWYRQDPGLGLRLIYFSYDVKMKEKGDIPEGYSVSREKKERFSLILESASTNQTSMYLCASRRAGGGIRGNTIYFGEGSWLTVV.

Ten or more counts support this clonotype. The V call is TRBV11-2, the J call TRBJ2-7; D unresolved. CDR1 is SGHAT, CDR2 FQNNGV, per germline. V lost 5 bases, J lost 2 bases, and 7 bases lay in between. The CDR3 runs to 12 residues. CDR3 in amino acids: CASSPDPYEQYV. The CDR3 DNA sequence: TGTGCCAGCAGCCCGGACCCCTACGAGCAGTACGTC.

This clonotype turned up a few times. CDR3 in DNA: TGTGCCAGCAGCTTGATTACGGTGAGCGAGACCCAGTACTTC. Translated: CASSLITVSETQYF. This sequence joins TRBV7-2 and TRBJ2-5; D uncertain. This CDR3 comprises 14 residues. The ends were cut back, 3 bases at V and 5 bases at J, with 13 bases in the middle. CDR1 SGHTA and CDR2 FQGNSA come from the germline V gene.

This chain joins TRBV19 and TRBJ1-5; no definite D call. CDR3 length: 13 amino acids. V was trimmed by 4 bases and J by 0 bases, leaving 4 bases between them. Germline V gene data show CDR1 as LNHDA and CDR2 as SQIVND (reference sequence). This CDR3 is CASSTHSNQPQHF. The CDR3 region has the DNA TGTGCCAGTAGTACCCATAGCAATCAGCCCCAGCATTTT.

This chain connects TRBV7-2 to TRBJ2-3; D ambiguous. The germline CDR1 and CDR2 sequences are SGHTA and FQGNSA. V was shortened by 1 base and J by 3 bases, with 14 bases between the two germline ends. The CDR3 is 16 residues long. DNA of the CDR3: TGTGCCAGCAGCTTAGATTCCCCCTTGGGGACAGATACGCAGTATTTT. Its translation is CASSLDSPLGTDTQYF.

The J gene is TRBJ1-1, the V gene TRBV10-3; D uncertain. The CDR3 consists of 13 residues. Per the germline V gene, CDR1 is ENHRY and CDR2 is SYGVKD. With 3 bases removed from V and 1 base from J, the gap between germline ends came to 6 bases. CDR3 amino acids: CAISEVGNTEAFF. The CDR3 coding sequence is TGTGCCATCAGTGAAGTAGGGAACACTGAAGCTTTCTTT.

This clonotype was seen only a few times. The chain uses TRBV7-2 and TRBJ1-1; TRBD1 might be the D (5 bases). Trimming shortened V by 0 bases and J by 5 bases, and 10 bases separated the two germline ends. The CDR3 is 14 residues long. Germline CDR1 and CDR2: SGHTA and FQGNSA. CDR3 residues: CASSLANQGTEAFF. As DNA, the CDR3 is TGTGCCAGCAGCTTAGCGAATCAGGGTACTGAAGCTTTCTTT.

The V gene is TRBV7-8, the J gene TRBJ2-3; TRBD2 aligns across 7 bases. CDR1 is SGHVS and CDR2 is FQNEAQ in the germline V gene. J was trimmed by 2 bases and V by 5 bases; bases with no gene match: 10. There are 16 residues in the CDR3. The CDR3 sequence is CASSLRLGGTTDTQYF. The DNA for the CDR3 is TGTGCCAGCAGCCTACGTCTGGGAGGGACCACAGATACGCAGTATTTT.

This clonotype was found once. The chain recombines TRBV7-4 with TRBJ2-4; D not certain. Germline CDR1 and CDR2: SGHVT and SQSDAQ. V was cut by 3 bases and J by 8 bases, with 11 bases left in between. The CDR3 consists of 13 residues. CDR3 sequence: CASSLEIRDIQYF. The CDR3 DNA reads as TGTGCCAGCAGCTTGGAGATTCGGGACATTCAGTACTTC.

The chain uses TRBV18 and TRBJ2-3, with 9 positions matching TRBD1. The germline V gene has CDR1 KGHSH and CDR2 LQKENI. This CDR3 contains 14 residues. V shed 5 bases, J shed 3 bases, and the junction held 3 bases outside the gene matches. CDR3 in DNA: TGTGCCAGCTCAACAGGGGGCAAAACAGATACGCAGTATTTT. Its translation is CASSTGGKTDTQYF. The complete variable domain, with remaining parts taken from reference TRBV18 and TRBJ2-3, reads NAGVMQNPRHLVRRRGQEARLRCSPMKGHSHVYWYRQLPEEGLKFMVYLQKENIIDESGMPKERFSAEFPKEGPSILRIQQVVRGDSAAYFCASSTGGKTDTQYFGPGTRLTVL.

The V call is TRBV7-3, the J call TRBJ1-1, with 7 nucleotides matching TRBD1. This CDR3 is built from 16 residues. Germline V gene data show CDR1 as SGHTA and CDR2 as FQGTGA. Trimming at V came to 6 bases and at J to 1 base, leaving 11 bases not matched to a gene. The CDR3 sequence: CASSVVQGPWNTEAFF. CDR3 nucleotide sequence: TGTGCCAGCAGTGTGGTACAGGGGCCATGGAACACTGAAGCTTTCTTT.

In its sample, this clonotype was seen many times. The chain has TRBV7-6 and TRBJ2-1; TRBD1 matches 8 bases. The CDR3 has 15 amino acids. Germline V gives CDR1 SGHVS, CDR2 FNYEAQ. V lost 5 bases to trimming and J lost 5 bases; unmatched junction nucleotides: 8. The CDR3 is CASSLWDRPHNEQFF. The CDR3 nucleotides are TGTGCCAGCAGCCTTTGGGACAGGCCTCACAATGAGCAGTTCTTC.

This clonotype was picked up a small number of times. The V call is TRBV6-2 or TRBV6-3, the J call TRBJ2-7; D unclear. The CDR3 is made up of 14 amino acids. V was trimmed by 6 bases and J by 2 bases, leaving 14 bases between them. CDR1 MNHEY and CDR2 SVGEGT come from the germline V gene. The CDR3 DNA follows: TGTGCCAGCAGAGACCCCGGGCAGGCCTACGAGCAGTACTTC. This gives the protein CASRDPGQAYEQYF.

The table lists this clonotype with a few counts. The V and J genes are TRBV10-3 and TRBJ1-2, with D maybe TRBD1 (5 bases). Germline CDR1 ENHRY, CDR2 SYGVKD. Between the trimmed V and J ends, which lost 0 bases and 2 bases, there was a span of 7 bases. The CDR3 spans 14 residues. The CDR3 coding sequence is TGTGCCATCAGTGAGTCGCCAGGGAACTATGGCTACACCTTC. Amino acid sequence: CAISESPGNYGYTF.

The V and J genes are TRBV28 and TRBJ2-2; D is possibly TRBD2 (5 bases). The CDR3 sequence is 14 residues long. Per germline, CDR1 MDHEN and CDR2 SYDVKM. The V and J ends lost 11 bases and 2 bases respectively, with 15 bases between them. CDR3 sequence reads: CAAGLTFNTGELFF. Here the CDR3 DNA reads TGTGCCGCAGGACTCACCTTTAACACCGGGGAGCTGTTTTTT.

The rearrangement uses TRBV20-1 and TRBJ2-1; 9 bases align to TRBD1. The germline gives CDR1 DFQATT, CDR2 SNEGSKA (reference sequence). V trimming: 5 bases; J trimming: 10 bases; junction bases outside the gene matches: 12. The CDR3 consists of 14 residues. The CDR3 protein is CSASNRGRTQEQFF. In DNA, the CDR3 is TGCAGTGCTTCAAACAGGGGGCGGACTCAAGAGCAGTTCTTC.

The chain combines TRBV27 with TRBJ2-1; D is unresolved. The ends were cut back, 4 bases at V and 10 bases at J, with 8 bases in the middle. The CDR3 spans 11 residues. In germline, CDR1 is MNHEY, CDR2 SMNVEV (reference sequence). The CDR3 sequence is CASSYGYEQFF. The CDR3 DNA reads TGTGCCAGCAGTTACGGTTACGAGCAGTTCTTC.